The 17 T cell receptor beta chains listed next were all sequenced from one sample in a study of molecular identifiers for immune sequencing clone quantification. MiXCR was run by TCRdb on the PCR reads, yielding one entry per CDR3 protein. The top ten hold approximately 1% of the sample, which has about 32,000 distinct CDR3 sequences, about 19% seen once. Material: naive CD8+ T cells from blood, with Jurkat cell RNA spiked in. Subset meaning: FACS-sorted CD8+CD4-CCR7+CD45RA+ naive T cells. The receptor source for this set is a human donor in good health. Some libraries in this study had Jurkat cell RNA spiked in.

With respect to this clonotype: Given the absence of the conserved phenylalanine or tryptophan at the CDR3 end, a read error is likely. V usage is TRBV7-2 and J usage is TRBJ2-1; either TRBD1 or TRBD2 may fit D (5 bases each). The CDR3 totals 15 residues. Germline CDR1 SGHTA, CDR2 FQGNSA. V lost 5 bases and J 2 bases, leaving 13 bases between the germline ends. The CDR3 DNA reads TGTGCCAGCAGCCCCGGGGCAGCGGCCTACAATGAGCAGTTCTCC. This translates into CASSPGAAAYNEQFS.

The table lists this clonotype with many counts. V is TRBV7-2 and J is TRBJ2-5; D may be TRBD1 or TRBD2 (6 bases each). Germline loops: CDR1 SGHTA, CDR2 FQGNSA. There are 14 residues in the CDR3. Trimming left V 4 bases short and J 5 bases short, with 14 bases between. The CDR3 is CASSYSGGPETQYF. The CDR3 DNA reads TGTGCCAGCAGCTACTCCGGGGGCCCTGAGACCCAGTACTTC. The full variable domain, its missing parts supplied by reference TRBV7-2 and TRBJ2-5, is GAGVSQSPSNKVTEKGKDVELRCDPISGHTALYWYRQSLGQGLEFLIYFQGNSAPDKSGLPSDRFSAERTGGSVSTLTIQRTQQEDSAVYLCASSYSGGPETQYFGPGTRLLVL.

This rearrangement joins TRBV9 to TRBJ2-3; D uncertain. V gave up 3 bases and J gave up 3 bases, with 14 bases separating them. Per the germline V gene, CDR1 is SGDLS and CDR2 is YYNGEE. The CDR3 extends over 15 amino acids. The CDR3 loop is CASSDSTSWTDTQYF. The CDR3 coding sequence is TGTGCCAGCAGCGATTCTACGAGTTGGACAGATACGCAGTATTTT. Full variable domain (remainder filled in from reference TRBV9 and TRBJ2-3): DSGVTQTPKHLITATGQRVTLRCSPRSGDLSVYWYQQSLDQGLQFLIQYYNGEERAKGNILERFSAQQFPDLHSELNLSSLELGDSALYFCASSDSTSWTDTQYFGPGTRLTVL.

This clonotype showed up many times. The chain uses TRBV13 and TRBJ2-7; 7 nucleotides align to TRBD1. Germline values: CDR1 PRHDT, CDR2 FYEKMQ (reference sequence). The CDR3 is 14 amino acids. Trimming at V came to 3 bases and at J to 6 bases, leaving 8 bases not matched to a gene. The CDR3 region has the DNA TGTGCCAGCAGCTTGGACCAACAGGGGCCCGAGCAGTACTTC. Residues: CASSLDQQGPEQYF.

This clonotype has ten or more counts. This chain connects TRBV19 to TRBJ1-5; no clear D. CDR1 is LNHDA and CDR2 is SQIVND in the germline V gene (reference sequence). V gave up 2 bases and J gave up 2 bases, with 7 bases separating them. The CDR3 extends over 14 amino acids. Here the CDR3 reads CASSITGGNQPQHF. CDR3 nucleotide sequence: TGTGCCAGTAGTATAACGGGCGGCAATCAGCCCCAGCATTTT.

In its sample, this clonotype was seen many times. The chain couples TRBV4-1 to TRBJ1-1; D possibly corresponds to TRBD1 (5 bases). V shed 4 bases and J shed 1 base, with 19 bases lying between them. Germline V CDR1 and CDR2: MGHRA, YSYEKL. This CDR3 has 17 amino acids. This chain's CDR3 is CASSPKRSGQPNTEAFF. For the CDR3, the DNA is TGCGCCAGCAGCCCAAAGCGTTCCGGACAACCGAACACTGAAGCTTTCTTT.

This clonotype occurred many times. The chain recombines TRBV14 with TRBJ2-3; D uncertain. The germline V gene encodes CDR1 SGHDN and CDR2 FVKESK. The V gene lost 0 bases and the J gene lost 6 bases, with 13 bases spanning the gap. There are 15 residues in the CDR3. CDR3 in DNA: TGTGCCAGCAGCCAAGAATTCCAGGCCAGGGATACGCAGTATTTT. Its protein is CASSQEFQARDTQYF.

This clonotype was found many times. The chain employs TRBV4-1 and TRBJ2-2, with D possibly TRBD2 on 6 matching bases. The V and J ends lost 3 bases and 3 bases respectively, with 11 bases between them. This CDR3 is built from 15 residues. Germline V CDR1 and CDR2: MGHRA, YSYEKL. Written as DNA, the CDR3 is TGCGCCAGCAGCCATCCGGGAGAGGACACCGGGGAGCTGTTTTTT. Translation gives CASSHPGEDTGELFF.

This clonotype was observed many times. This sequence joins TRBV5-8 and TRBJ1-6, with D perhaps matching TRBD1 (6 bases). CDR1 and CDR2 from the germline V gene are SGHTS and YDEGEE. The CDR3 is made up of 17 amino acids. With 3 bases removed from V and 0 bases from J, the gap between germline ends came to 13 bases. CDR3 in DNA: TGTGCCAGCAGCTCAAGGACAGACAGCTCCTATAATTCACCCCTCCACTTT. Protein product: CASSSRTDSSYNSPLHF. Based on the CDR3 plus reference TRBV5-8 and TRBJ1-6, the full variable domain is EAGVTQSPTHLIKTRGQQATLRCSPISGHTSVYWYQQALGLGLQFLLWYDEGEERNRGNFPPRFSGRQFPNYSSELNVNALELEDSALYLCASSSRTDSSYNSPLHFGNGTRLTVT.

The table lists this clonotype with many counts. The CDR3 reads CASTFQGTGGSYEQYF. Here the CDR3 DNA reads TGTGCCAGCACCTTCCAGGGGACAGGGGGCTCCTACGAGCAGTACTTC. The chain has TRBV27 and TRBJ2-7, with 11 nucleotides matching TRBD1. Trimming took 7 bases from V and 0 from J; bases not matched to a gene: 8. The CDR3 has 16 amino acids. CDR1 and CDR2 (germline): MNHEY, SMNVEV (reference sequence).

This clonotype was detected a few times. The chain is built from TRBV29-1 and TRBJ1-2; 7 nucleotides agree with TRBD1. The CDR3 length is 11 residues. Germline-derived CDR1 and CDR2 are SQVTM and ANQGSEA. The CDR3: CKIRDSYGYTF. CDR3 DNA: TGCAAGATCCGGGACAGCTATGGCTACACCTTC.

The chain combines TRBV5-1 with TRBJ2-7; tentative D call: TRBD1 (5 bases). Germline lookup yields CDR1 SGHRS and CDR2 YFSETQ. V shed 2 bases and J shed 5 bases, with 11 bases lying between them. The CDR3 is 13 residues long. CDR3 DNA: TGCGCCAGCAGCTTAGCAGGGTCACACGAGCAGTACTTC. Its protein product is CASSLAGSHEQYF.

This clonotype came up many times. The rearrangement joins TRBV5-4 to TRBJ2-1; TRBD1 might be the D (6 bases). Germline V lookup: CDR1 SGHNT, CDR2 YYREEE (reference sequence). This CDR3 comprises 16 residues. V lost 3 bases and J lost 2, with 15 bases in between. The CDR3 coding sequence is TGTGCCAGCAGCTCAATATCAGGGGTGGCCTACAATGAGCAGTTCTTC. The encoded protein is CASSSISGVAYNEQFF.

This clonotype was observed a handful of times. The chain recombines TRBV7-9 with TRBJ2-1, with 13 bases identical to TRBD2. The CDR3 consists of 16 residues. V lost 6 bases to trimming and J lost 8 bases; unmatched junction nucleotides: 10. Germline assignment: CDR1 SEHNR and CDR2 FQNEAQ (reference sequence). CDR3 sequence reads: CASRYGTSGISYEQFF. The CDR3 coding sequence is TGTGCCAGCAGATACGGGACTAGCGGGATTTCGTATGAGCAGTTCTTC. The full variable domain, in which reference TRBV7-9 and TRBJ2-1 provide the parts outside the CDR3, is DTGVSQNPRHKITKRGQNVTFRCDPISEHNRLYWYRQTLGQGPEFLTYFQNEAQLEKSRLLSDRFSAERPKGSFSTLEIQRTEQGDSAMYLCASRYGTSGISYEQFFGPGTRLTVL.

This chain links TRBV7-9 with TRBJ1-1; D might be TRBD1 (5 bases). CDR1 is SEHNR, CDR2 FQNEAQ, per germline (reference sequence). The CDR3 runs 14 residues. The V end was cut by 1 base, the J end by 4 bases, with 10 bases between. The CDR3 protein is CASSLDRHLTEAFF. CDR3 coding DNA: TGTGCCAGCAGCTTAGACAGGCACCTCACTGAAGCTTTCTTT.

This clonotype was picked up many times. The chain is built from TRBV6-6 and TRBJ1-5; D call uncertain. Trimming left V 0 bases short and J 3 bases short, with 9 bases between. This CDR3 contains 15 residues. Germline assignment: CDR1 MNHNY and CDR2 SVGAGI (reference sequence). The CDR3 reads CASSYSARVNQPQHF. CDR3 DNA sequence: TGTGCCAGCAGTTACTCCGCCAGAGTCAATCAGCCCCAGCATTTT.

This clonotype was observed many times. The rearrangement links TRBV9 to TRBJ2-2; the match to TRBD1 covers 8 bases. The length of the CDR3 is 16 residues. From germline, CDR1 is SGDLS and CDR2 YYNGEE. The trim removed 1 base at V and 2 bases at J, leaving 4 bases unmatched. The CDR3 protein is CASSVSGGGNTGELFF. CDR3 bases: TGTGCCAGCAGCGTATCAGGGGGCGGAAACACCGGGGAGCTGTTTTTT.